This T cell receptor beta chain came from a study of identical twins. Via MiXCR, TCRdb re-called the 5' RACE reads, giving one row per CDR3 protein. The data show approximately 620,000 distinct CDR3 sequences, with around 8.6% seen just once and roughly 0.97% held by the top ten. This clonotype was seen a handful of times. The germline V gene encodes CDR1 SGHRS and CDR2 YFSETQ. CDR3 length: 13 amino acids. Between the trimmed V and J ends, which lost 1 base and 5 bases, there was a span of 9 bases. The sample was also reused in another study, on yellow fever vaccine responses in identical twins.

This TCR was sampled from a woman aged 18-35 years in good health. The chain links TRBV5-1 to TRBJ2-5; weak D call: TRBD2 (5 bases). Input material: PBMCs. The CDR3 spells CASSLTSLETQYF. The CDR3 DNA reads as TGCGCCAGCAGCTTGACTAGTTTGGAGACCCAGTACTTC.